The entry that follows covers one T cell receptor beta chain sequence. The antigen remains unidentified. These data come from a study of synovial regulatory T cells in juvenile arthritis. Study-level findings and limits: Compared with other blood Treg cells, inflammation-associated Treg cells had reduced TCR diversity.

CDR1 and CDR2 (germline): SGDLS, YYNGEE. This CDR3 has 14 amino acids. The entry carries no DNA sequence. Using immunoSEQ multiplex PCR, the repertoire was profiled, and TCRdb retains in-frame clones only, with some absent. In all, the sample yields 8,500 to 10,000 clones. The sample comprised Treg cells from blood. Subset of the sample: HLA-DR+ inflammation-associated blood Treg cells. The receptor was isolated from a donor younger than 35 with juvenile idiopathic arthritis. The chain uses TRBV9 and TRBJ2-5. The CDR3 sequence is CASSVEVGVETQYF.